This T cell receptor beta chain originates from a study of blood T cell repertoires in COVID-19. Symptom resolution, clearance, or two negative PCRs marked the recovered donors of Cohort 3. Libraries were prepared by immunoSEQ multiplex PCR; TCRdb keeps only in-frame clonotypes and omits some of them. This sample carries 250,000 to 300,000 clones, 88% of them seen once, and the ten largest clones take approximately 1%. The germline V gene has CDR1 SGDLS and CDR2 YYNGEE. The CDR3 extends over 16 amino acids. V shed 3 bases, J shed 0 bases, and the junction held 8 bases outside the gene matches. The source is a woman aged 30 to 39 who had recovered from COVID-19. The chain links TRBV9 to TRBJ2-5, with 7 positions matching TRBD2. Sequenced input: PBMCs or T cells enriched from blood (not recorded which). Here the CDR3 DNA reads TGTGCCAGCAGCGGCCCGGGGGGAACGTACCAAGAGACCCAGTACTTC. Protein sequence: CASSGPGGTYQETQYF.